This record looks at one TCR beta chain sequence and its context. Its antigen is undetermined. This entry comes from a study of cytotoxic CD8 clonotypes in ibrutinib-treated CLL. Study conclusions and caveats: Clonality, elevated at ibrutinib response, dropped back toward baseline at progression.

The V and J ends lost 6 bases and 4 bases, in that order; junction bases with no gene match: 7. Germline values: CDR1 SGHDN, CDR2 FVKESK. The CDR3 length is 14 residues. Researchers set a sequencing depth target of 1 in 200,000 to 1 in 1 million T cells. Sequencing used immunoSEQ multiplex PCR; TCRdb keeps in-frame clones, though not all of them. This sample yields some 310,000 clones, of which 80% are seen a single time; more than 6% belongs to the top ten. The source was PBMCs, collected before ibrutinib treatment. This chain uses TRBV14 with TRBJ1-2, with 8 bases that match TRBD1. This clonotype was obtained from a human donor with chronic lymphocytic leukemia. CDR3 sequence: CASSRQGLRYGYTF. Here the CDR3 DNA reads TGTGCCAGCAGTCGACAGGGGTTGCGCTATGGCTACACCTTC. Based on the CDR3 plus reference TRBV14 and TRBJ1-2, the full variable domain is EAGVTQFPSHSVIEKGQTVTLRCDPISGHDNLYWYRRVMGKEIKFLLHFVKESKQDESGMPNNRFLAERTGGTYSTLKVQPAELEDSGVYFCASSRQGLRYGYTFGSGTRLTVV.